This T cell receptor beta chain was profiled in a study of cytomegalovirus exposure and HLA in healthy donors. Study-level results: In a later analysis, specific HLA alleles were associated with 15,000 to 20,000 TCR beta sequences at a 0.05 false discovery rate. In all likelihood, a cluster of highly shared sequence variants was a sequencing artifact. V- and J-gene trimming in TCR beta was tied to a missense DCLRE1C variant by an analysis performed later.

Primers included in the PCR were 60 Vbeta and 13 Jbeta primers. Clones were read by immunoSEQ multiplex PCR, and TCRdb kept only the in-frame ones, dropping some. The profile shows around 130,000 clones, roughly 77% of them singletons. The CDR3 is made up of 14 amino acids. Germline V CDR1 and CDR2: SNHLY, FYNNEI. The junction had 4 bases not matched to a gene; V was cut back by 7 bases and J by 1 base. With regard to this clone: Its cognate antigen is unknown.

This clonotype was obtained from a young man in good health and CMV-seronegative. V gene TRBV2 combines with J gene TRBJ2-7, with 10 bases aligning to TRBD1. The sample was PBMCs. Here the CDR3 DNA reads TGTGCCAGCACCGCGGACAGGGGGTCCTACGAGCAGTACTTC. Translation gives CASTADRGSYEQYF.